These 22 T cell receptor beta chains were all obtained from the same sample, sequenced in a study of breast tumors, draining lymph nodes, adjacent tissues. Samples came from axillary lymph nodes draining the breast cancer. TCRdb re-analysed the multiplex PCR reads in MiXCR, keeping a single row per CDR3 protein. The sample holds under 350,000 distinct CDR3 sequences, roughly 31% seen once. The sequencing input was axillary lymph node tissue. The source is a female donor with breast cancer. Some clones in this sample may be carry-over from other donors' samples.

As concerns this clonotype: A much more abundant neighbour one base away suggests this may be a read error. This chain uses TRBV20-1 with TRBJ2-7, with 7 bases that match TRBD2. Germline V gene lookup returns CDR1 DFQATT and CDR2 SNEGSKA (reference sequence). The CDR3 sequence is 14 residues long. V shed 1 base and J 6 bases; nucleotides not matched to a gene: 9. CDR3 DNA sequence: TGCAGTGCTAGAGGAAGTAGCGGGTACTCCGAGCAGTACTTC. Its protein is CSARGSSGYSEQYF.

There are many counts of this clonotype. J is TRBJ2-3 and V is TRBV4-3; 12 nucleotides align to TRBD2. V lost 2 bases and J lost 5; bases outside the gene matches: 5. This CDR3 has 16 residues. From germline, CDR1 is LGHNA and CDR2 YSLEER. The CDR3 DNA sequence: TGCGCCAGCAGCCAATCTAGCGGGAGGGTAGGAGATACGCAGTATTTT. Translation: CASSQSSGRVGDTQYF.

This clonotype was found many times. V is TRBV9 and J is TRBJ2-1; D is undetermined. Germline CDR1 and CDR2: SGDLS and YYNGEE. The CDR3 spans 15 residues. Between the trimmed V and J ends, which lost 0 bases and 7 bases, there was a span of 14 bases. CDR3 in DNA: TGTGCCAGCAGCGTAGGGTTCACGAATAGTAATGAGCAGTTCTTC. Its protein product is CASSVGFTNSNEQFF.

The table lists this clonotype with many counts. The J gene is TRBJ2-1, the V gene TRBV7-6, with 7 bases matching TRBD2. CDR3 size: 17 residues. Germline-derived CDR1 and CDR2 are SGHVS and FNYEAQ. With V trimmed by 0 bases and J by 8 bases, 13 bases remained unmatched. The CDR3 sequence: CASSLARGGRVNDEQFF. The DNA of the CDR3 is TGTGCCAGCAGCTTAGCCCGGGGCGGGAGAGTTAATGATGAGCAGTTCTTC.

In regard to this clonotype: A much more abundant neighbour one base away suggests this may be a read error. This chain links TRBV7-9 with TRBJ2-1; 8 nucleotides align to TRBD2. This CDR3 is built from 15 residues. Germline assignment: CDR1 SEHNR and CDR2 FQNEAQ (reference sequence). Here the CDR3 DNA reads TGTGCCAGCAGCCTAAGCGGAGCGGGAGACGGAGAGCAGCTCTTC. Translating gives CASSLSGAGDGEQLF.

The chain carries TRBV6-5 and TRBJ2-1; 16 bases are shared with TRBD2. Trimming at V came to 7 bases and at J to 8 bases, leaving 5 bases not matched to a gene. CDR3 size: 15 residues. In germline, CDR1 is MNHEY, CDR2 SVGAGI. In DNA, the CDR3 is TGTGCCAGCACCAGGGGACTAGCGGGAGGGGATGAGCAGTTCTTC. Translated: CASTRGLAGGDEQFF.

At least ten counts were recorded for this clonotype. The rearrangement links TRBV5-1 to TRBJ2-7; D remains unclear. The CDR3 runs to 11 residues. CDR1 is SGHRS and CDR2 is YFSETQ in the germline V gene. V dropped 4 bases and J dropped 12 bases, with 14 bases sitting between them. CDR3 nucleotide sequence: TGCGCCAGCAGCCCATCAATAGGGTGGTACTTC. This translates into CASSPSIGWYF.

This clonotype showed up many times. The chain couples TRBV11-2 to TRBJ2-3, with D perhaps matching TRBD2 (5 bases). Germline CDR1 and CDR2: SGHAT and FQNNGV. The CDR3 runs 15 residues. Trimming removed 5 bases from V and 6 bases from J, with 18 bases in between. This CDR3 is CASSTDYTVGDTQYF. The CDR3 DNA reads as TGTGCCAGCAGCACCGACTATACCGTAGGCGATACGCAGTATTTT. The variable domain in full, with the rest retrieved from reference TRBV11-2 and TRBJ2-3, is EAGVAQSPRYKIIEKRQSVAFWCNPISGHATLYWYQQILGQGPKLLIQFQNNGVVDDSQLPKDRFSAERLKGVDSTLKIQPAKLEDSAVYLCASSTDYTVGDTQYFGPGTRLTVL.

Regarding this clonotype: Sequence at one end of the junction differs from germline and may be a read error. The chain recombines TRBV28 with TRBJ2-2; perhaps TRBD2 as D (5 bases). Per germline, CDR1 MDHEN and CDR2 SYDVKM. The CDR3 consists of 15 residues. DNA of the CDR3: TGTGCCAGCAGTTTACTCTCAAGGAACACCGGGGAGCCGTTTTTT. It codes for CASSLLSRNTGEPFF.

This clonotype was detected many times. This sequence joins TRBV2 and TRBJ2-1; 10 bases are a match to TRBD1. Trimming took 3 bases from V and 7 from J; bases not matched to a gene: 6. The CDR3 runs to 15 residues. Looked up from germline, CDR1 is SNHLY and CDR2 is FYNNEI. DNA for the CDR3: TGTGCCAGCAGTGACTGGGACAGGGGTTCAAATGAGCAGTTCTTC. It yields the protein CASSDWDRGSNEQFF.

The rearrangement links TRBV15 to TRBJ2-5; 11 nucleotides match TRBD1. With 2 bases clipped from V and 11 bases from J, the junction kept 10 bases outside the gene matches. This CDR3 contains 15 residues. Germline CDR1 LNHNV, CDR2 YYDKDF (reference sequence). CDR3 sequence (DNA): TGTGCCACCAGCAGATCTCTAGGGACAGGGGGGAATCAGTACTTC. Protein sequence: CATSRSLGTGGNQYF.

This clonotype was detected only a few times. A read error may explain this, as a much larger clone is one base away. This chain joins TRBV7-7 and TRBJ2-5, with D perhaps matching TRBD2 (6 bases). Per the germline V gene, CDR1 is SSHAT and CDR2 is FNYEAQ (reference sequence). This CDR3 has 15 amino acids. The CDR3 loop reads CASSLAPAGLETQHF. In nucleotides, the CDR3 is TGTGCTAGCAGCTTAGCCCCGGCGGGGTTAGAGACCCAGCACTTC.

Comments on this clonotype: A single base separates this from a much larger clone, so it may be a read error. This chain uses TRBV5-1 with TRBJ2-6, with D perhaps TRBD1 (6 bases). Germline CDR1 and CDR2: SGHRS and YFSETQ. CDR3 length equals 15 residues. The CDR3 bases are TGCGCCAGCAGCGGGACAAGCTCTGGGACCAACGTCCTGACTTTC. It translates to CASSGTSSGTNVLTF.

This clonotype was seen ten or more times. The chain recombines TRBV20-1 with TRBJ2-3; D is possibly TRBD2 (5 bases). The V end lost 3 bases, the J end lost 7 bases, and 11 bases lay between the germline ends. The CDR3 runs 12 residues. In germline, CDR1 is DFQATT, CDR2 SNEGSKA (reference sequence). The CDR3 loop is CSARGSRNTQYF. The CDR3, as DNA: TGCAGTGCTAGGGGGAGTAGAAATACGCAGTATTTT.

This clonotype was picked up many times. The chain joins TRBV6-5 to TRBJ2-3; D remains unclear. Germline CDR1 is MNHEY and CDR2 is SVGAGI. The CDR3 contains 12 residues. The germline V and J ends were trimmed by 5 bases and 7 bases, with 10 bases remaining between them. CDR3 loop: CASSRDMNTQYF. The DNA of the CDR3 is TGTGCCAGCAGTAGGGATATGAATACGCAGTATTTT.

This clonotype was counted ten times or more. The V call is TRBV7-2, the J call TRBJ2-5; D is unresolved. CDR3 length equals 15 residues. Germline lookup yields CDR1 SGHTA and CDR2 FQGNSA. V was shortened by 4 bases and J by 4 bases, with 16 bases between the two germline ends. CDR3 DNA sequence: TGTGCCAGCAGCTCCAGACGAGGATTCGGAGAGACCCAGTACTTC. Translated: CASSSRRGFGETQYF.

The V and J genes are TRBV6-2 or TRBV6-3 and TRBJ2-7, with TRBD1 matching 8 bases. CDR3 length: 13 residues. Germline trimming cut 11 bases from V and 4 bases from J; bases unmatched to any gene: 10. Germline V gene data show CDR1 as MNHEY and CDR2 as SVGEGT. DNA for the CDR3: TGTGCCGGCGGACTCAGGGGGCCTTACGAGCAGTACTTC. It translates to CAGGLRGPYEQYF.

This clonotype was counted ten times or more. The V call is TRBV19, the J call TRBJ1-2; tentatively, D is TRBD1 (6 bases). The CDR3 consists of 12 residues. The germline V and J ends were trimmed by 8 bases and 8 bases, with 15 bases remaining between them. Germline CDR1 is LNHDA and CDR2 is SQIVND (reference sequence). This CDR3 is CASLQGNRGYTF. CDR3 sequence (DNA): TGTGCCAGTCTACAGGGAAACCGAGGCTACACCTTC.

This clonotype was seen ten or more times. The V gene is TRBV6-5, the J gene TRBJ2-1; 8 bases agree with TRBD1. In germline, CDR1 is MNHEY, CDR2 SVGAGI. Losses at the gene ends were 3 bases for V and 8 bases for J; bases not matched to a gene: 6. The CDR3 consists of 14 residues. CDR3: CASSYGTGDYEQFF. CDR3 sequence (DNA): TGTGCCAGCAGTTATGGGACAGGTGATTATGAGCAGTTCTTC.

This clonotype was seen at least ten times. V is TRBV30 and J is TRBJ2-7; tentative D call: TRBD2 (5 bases). The CDR3 has 13 amino acids. The germline CDR1 and CDR2 sequences are GTSNPN and SVGIG (reference sequence). Trimming shortened V by 0 bases and J by 5 bases, and 11 bases separated the two germline ends. CDR3 protein: CAWSVEGGHEQYF. CDR3 DNA: TGTGCCTGGAGTGTAGAGGGCGGCCACGAGCAGTACTTC.

This clonotype was detected many times. The chain is built from TRBV6-5 and TRBJ1-5, with unresolved D. Germline V gene lookup returns CDR1 MNHEY and CDR2 SVGAGI. The CDR3 extends over 11 amino acids. Trimming shortened V by 8 bases and J by 6 bases, and 8 bases separated the two germline ends. This CDR3 reads CASGNLQPQHF. The CDR3 DNA is TGTGCCAGCGGAAACCTTCAGCCCCAGCATTTT.

This clonotype was recorded at least ten times. The J gene is TRBJ1-2, the V gene TRBV6-5, with 8 positions matching TRBD1. V shed 6 bases, J shed 1 base, and the junction held 7 bases outside the gene matches. Germline V CDR1 and CDR2: MNHEY, SVGAGI. CDR3 length equals 15 residues. CDR3 in DNA: TGTGCCAGCAGGCAGACAGGGGAAGATAACTATGGCTACACCTTC. Translation gives CASRQTGEDNYGYTF.